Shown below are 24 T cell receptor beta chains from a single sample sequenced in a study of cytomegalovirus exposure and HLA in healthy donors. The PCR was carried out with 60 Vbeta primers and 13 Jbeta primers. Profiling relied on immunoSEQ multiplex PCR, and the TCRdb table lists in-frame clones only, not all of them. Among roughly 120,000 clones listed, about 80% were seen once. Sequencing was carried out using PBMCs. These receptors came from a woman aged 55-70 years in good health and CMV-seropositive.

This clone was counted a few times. CDR3: CASTSLPRDYGYTF. In nucleotides, the CDR3 is TGTGCCAGCACCTCCCTCCCCCGGGACTATGGCTACACCTTC. The chain links TRBV7-9 to TRBJ1-2; D call uncertain. CDR1 and CDR2 from the germline V gene are SEHNR and FQNEAQ (reference sequence). The ends were cut back, 7 bases at V and 3 bases at J, with 15 bases in the middle. There are 14 residues in the CDR3.

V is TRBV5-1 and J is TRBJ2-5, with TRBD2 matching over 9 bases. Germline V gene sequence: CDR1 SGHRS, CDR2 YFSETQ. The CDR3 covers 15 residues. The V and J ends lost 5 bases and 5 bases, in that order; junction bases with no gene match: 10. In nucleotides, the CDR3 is TGCGCCAGCAGAAGTGTAGCGGGAGTGGGGGAGACCCAGTACTTC. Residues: CASRSVAGVGETQYF.

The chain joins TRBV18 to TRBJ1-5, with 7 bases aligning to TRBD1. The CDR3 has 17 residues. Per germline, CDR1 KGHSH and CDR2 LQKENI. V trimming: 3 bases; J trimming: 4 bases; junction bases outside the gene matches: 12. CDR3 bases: TGTGCCAGCTCACCGGGACAGCTCACCGGGATGAATCAGCCCCAGCATTTT. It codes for CASSPGQLTGMNQPQHF. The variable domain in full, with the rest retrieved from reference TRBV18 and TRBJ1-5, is NAGVMQNPRHLVRRRGQEARLRCSPMKGHSHVYWYRQLPEEGLKFMVYLQKENIIDESGMPKERFSAEFPKEGPSILRIQQVVRGDSAAYFCASSPGQLTGMNQPQHFGDGTRLSIL.

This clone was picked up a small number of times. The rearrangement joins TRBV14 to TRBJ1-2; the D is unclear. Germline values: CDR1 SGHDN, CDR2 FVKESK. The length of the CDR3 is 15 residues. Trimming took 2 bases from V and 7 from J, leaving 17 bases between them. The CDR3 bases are TGTGCCAGCAGCCAAAGGGCCGTGACGGCGGGTGGCTACACCTTC. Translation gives CASSQRAVTAGGYTF.

In nucleotides, the CDR3 is TGTGCCAGCAGCGTCGACAGAAACACTGAAGCTTTCTTT. It specifies CASSVDRNTEAFF. The chain couples TRBV7-6 to TRBJ1-1; TRBD1 is a possible D gene (5 bases). The V end lost 5 bases, the J end lost 2 bases, and 9 bases lay between the germline ends. Germline CDR1 reads SGHVS; CDR2 reads FNYEAQ. The CDR3 runs 13 residues.

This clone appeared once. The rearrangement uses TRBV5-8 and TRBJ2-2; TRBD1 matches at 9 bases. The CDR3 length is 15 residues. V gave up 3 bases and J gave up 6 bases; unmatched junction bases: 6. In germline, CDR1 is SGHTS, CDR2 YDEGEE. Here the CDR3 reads CASSWDRDLSGELFF. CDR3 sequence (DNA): TGTGCCAGCAGCTGGGACAGGGATCTGTCCGGGGAGCTGTTTTTT.

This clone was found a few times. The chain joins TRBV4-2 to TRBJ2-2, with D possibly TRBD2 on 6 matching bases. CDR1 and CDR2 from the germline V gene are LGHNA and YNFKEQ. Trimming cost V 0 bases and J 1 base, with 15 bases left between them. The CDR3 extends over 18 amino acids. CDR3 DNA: TGTGCCAGCAGCCAAGATCCTAGCGCCTACTTGAACACCGGGGAGCTGTTTTTT. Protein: CASSQDPSAYLNTGELFF.

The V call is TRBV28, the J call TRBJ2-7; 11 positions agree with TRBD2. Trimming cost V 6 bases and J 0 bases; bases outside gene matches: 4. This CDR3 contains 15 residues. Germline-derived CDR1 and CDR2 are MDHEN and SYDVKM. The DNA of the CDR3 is TGTGCCAGCAGGCCAACTAGCGGGAGCTCCTACGAGCAGTACTTC. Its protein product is CASRPTSGSSYEQYF.

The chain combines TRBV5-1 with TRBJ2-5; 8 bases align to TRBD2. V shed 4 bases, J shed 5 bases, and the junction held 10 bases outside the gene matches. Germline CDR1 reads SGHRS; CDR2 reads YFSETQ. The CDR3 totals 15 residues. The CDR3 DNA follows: TGCGCCAGCAGCCCCACACCGGGACTAGGGGAGACCCAGTACTTC. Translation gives CASSPTPGLGETQYF. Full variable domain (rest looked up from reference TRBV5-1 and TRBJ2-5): KAGVTQTPRYLIKTRGQQVTLSCSPISGHRSVSWYQQTPGQGLQFLFEYFSETQRNKGNFPGRFSGRQFSNSRSEMNVSTLELGDSALYLCASSPTPGLGETQYFGPGTRLLVL.

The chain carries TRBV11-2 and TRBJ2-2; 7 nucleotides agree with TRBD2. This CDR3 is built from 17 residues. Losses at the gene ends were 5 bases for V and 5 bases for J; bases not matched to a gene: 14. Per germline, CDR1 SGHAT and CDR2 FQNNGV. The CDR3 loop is CASSPLLGEGRTGELFF. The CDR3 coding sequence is TGTGCCAGCAGCCCTCTATTGGGGGAGGGTCGGACCGGGGAGCTGTTTTTT.

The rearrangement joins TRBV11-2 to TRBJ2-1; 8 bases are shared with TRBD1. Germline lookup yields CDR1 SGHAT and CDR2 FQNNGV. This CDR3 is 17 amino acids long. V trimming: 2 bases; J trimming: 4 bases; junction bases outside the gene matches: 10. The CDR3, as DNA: TGTGCCAGCAGCTTAAACGACAGGGGCCCACTTTACAATGAGCAGTTCTTC. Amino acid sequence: CASSLNDRGPLYNEQFF.

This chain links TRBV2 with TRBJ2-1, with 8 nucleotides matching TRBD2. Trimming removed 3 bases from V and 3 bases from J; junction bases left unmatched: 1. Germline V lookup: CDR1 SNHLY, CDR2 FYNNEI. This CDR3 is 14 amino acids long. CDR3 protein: CASSDTSGYNEQFF. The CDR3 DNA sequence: TGTGCCAGCAGTGATACTAGCGGCTACAATGAGCAGTTCTTC.

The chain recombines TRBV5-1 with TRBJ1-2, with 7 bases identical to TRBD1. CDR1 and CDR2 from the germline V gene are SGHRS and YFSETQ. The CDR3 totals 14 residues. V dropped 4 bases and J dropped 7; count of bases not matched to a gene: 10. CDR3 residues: CASSEGAEGGGYTF. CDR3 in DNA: TGCGCCAGCAGCGAGGGGGCGGAGGGAGGTGGCTACACCTTC. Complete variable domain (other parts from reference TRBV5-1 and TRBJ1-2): KAGVTQTPRYLIKTRGQQVTLSCSPISGHRSVSWYQQTPGQGLQFLFEYFSETQRNKGNFPGRFSGRQFSNSRSEMNVSTLELGDSALYLCASSEGAEGGGYTFGSGTRLTVV.

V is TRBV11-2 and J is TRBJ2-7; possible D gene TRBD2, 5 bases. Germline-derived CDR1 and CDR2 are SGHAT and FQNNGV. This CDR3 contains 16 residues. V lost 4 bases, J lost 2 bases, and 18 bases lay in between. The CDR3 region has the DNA TGTGCCAGCAGCTCTAGGTCGGCCGGACTGACCTACGAGCAGTACTTC. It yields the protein CASSSRSAGLTYEQYF.

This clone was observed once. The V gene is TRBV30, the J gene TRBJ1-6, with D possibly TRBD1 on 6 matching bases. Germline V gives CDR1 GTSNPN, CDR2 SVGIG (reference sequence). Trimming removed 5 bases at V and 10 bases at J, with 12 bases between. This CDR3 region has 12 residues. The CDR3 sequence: CAWSTGWSPLHF. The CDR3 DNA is TGTGCCTGGTCTACAGGGTGGTCACCCCTCCACTTT.

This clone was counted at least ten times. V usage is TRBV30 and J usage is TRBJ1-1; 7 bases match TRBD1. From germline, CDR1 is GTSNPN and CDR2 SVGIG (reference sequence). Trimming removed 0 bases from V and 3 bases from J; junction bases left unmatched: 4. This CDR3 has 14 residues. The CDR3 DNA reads TGTGCCTGGAGTGTACTACAGGGGTACACTGAAGCTTTCTTT. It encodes CAWSVLQGYTEAFF.

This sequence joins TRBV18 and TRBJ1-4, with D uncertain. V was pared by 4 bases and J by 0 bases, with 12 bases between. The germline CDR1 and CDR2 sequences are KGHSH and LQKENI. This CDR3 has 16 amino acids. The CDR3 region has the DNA TGTGCCAGCTCACGTATGACGCGGGCAACTAATGAAAAACTGTTTTTT. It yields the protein CASSRMTRATNEKLFF.

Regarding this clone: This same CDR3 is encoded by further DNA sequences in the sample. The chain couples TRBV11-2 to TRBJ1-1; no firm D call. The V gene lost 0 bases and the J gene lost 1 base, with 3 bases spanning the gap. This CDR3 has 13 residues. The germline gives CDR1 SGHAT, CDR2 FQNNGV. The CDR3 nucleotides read TGTGCCAGCAGCTTAGATAGGAACACTGAAGCTTTCTTT. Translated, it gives CASSLDRNTEAFF.

CDR3 DNA: TGTGCCAGCAGCGTAGGGGCAGGTCCTTATAACTATGGCTACACCTTC. This sequence encodes CASSVGAGPYNYGYTF. J is TRBJ1-2 and V is TRBV9; unclear D gene. The germline V gene encodes CDR1 SGDLS and CDR2 YYNGEE. This CDR3 has 16 amino acids. Between the trimmed V and J ends, which lost 0 bases and 1 base, there was a span of 13 bases.

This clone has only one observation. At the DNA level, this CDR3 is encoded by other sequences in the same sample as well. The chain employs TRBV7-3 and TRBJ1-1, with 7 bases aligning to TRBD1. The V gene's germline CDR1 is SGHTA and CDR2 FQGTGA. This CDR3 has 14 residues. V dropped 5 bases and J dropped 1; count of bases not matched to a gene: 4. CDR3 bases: TGTGCCAGCAGCCCCGGACAGGCGAACACTGAAGCTTTCTTT. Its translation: CASSPGQANTEAFF.

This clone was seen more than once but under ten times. DNA of the CDR3: TGTGCCAGCAGCTTAACCTACAGGGGTGACTATGGCTACACCTTC. It codes for CASSLTYRGDYGYTF. V and J are TRBV11-2 and TRBJ1-2; 7 bases are shared with TRBD1. This CDR3 is built from 15 residues. Losses at the gene ends were 2 bases for V and 3 bases for J; bases not matched to a gene: 6. Germline loops: CDR1 SGHAT, CDR2 FQNNGV.

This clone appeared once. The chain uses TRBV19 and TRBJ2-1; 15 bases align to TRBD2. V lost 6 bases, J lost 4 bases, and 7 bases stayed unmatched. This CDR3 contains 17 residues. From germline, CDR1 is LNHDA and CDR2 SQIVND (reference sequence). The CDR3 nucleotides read TGTGCCAGTAGAGGACTAGCGGGAGGGCCGGGGTACAATGAGCAGTTCTTC. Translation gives CASRGLAGGPGYNEQFF.

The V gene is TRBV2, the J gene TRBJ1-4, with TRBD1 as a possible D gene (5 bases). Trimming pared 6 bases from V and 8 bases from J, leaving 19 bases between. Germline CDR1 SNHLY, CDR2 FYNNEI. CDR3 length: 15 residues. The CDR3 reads CASRKTGGWNEKLFF. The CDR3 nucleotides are TGTGCCAGCAGAAAAACGGGGGGATGGAACGAAAAACTGTTTTTT.

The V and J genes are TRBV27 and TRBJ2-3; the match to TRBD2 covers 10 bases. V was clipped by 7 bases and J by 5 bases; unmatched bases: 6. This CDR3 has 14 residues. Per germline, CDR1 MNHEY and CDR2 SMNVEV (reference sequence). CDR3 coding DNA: TGTGCCAGCAAACTAGCGGGAATCAGAGATACGCAGTATTTT. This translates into CASKLAGIRDTQYF.